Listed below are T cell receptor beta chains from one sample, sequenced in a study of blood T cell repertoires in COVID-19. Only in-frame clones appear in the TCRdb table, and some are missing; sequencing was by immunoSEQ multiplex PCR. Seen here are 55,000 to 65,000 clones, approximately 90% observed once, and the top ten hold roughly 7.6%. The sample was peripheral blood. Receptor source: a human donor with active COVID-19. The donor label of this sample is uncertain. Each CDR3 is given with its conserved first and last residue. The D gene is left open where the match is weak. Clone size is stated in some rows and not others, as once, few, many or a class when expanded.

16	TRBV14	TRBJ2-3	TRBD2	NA	CASSPPSGSSTDTQYF	TGTGCCAGCAGCCCACCTAGCGGATCTAGCACAGATACGCAGTATTTT
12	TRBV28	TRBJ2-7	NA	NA	CASSAGTYEQYF	TGTGCCAGCAGTGCGGGAACCTACGAGCAGTACTTC
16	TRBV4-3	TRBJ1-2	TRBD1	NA	CASSQRFGTGGEGYTF	TGCGCCAGCAGCCAGCGATTCGGGACAGGGGGCGAGGGCTACACCTTC
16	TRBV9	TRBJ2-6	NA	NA	CASSYPRGTGANVLTF	TGTGCCAGCAGCTATCCTAGGGGGACTGGGGCCAACGTCCTGACTTTC
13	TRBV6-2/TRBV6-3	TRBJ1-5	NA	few	CASSYIGGQPQHF	TGTGCCAGCAGTTACATCGGGGGTCAGCCCCAGCATTTT
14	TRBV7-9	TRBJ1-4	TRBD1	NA	CASSLTGVNEKLFF	TGTGCCAGCAGCCTGACAGGGGTCAATGAAAAACTGTTTTTT
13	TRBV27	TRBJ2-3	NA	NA	CASRGQNTDTQYF	TGTGCCAGCAGGGGGCAGAACACAGATACGCAGTATTTT
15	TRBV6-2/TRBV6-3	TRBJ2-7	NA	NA	CASSYGGILIYEQYF	TGTGCCAGCAGTTACGGCGGAATTTTGATCTACGAGCAGTACTTC
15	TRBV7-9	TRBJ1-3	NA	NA	CASSLAGPSGNTIYF	TGTGCCAGCAGCTTGGCGGGTCCCTCTGGAAACACCATATATTTT
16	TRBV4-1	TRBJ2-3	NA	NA	CASSQDGGDYTDTQYF	TGCGCCAGCAGCCAAGATGGCGGAGACTACACAGATACGCAGTATTTT
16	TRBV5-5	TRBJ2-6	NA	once	CASSFRHSSGANVLTF	TGTGCCAGCAGCTTTAGACACTCCTCTGGGGCCAACGTCCTGACTTTC
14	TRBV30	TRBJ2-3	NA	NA	CAWSVGGPTDTQYF	TGTGCCTGGAGTGTCGGGGGACCCACAGATACGCAGTATTTT
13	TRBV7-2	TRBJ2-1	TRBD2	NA	CASGTSGYNEQFF	TGTGCCAGCGGGACTAGCGGATACAATGAGCAGTTCTTC
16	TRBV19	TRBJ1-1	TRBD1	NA	CASSILPGQGRTEAFF	TGTGCCAGTAGTATCCTTCCGGGACAGGGGAGGACTGAAGCTTTCTTT
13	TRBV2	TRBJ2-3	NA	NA	CASGAPPSDTQYF	TGTGCCAGCGGGGCCCCCCCGTCAGATACGCAGTATTTT
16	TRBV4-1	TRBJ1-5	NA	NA	CASSQRSSGKGQAQHF	TGCGCCAGCAGCCAAAGATCATCGGGGAAAGGTCAGGCCCAGCATTTT
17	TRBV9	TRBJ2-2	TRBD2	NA	CASSARLAGDAAGELFF	TGTGCCAGCAGCGCCAGACTAGCGGGAGATGCAGCCGGGGAGCTGTTTTTT
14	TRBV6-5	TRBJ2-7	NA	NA	CASSYRGRPYEQYF	TGTGCCAGCAGTTATCGTGGCCGCCCCTACGAGCAGTACTTC
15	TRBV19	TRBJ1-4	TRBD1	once	CASSRGQASNEKLFF	TGTGCCAGTAGTAGGGGACAGGCGTCAAATGAAAAACTGTTTTTT
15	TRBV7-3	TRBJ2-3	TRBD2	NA	CASSLAGGSTDTQYF	TGTGCCAGCAGCTTAGCGGGAGGATCCACCGATACGCAGTATTTT
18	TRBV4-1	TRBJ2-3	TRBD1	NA	CASSQRDGTGAPTDTQYF	TGCGCCAGCAGCCAAAGAGACGGGACAGGGGCCCCCACAGATACGCAGTATTTT
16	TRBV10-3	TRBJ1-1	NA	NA	CAISESGRQMNTEAFF	TGTGCCATCAGTGAGTCAGGACGACAGATGAACACTGAAGCTTTCTTT
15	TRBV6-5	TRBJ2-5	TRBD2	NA	CASSTGLAGGETQYF	TGTGCCAGCAGTACTGGACTAGCGGGAGGGGAGACCCAGTACTTC
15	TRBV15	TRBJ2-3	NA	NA	CATSTGGPSVETQYF	TGTGCCACCAGCACCGGAGGACCCTCGGTCGAGACGCAGTATTTT
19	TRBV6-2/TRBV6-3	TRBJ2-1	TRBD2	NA	CASSYPTSGGPGSYNEQFF	TGTGCCAGCAGTTACCCGACTAGCGGGGGGCCTGGCTCCTACAATGAGCAGTTCTTC
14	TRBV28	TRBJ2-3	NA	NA	CASSFDSITDTQYF	TGTGCCAGCAGTTTTGACTCGATCACAGATACGCAGTATTTT
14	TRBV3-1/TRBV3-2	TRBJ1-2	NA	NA	CASSQDAGASGYTF	TGTGCCAGCAGCCAAGATGCGGGGGCAAGCGGCTACACCTTC
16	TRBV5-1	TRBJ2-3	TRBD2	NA	CATSAWGRAVEDTQYF	TGCGCCACCTCAGCCTGGGGGAGGGCCGTAGAAGATACGCAGTATTTT
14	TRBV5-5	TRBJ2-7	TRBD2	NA	CASSLSGLGISQYF	TGTGCCAGCAGCTTGAGTGGACTAGGTATCTCCCAGTACTTC
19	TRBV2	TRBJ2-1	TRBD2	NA	CATADGLAGGALSYNEQFF	TGTGCCACCGCCGACGGACTAGCGGGAGGCGCCCTCTCCTACAATGAGCAGTTCTTC
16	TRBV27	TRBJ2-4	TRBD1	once	CASSFWTGGPKNIQYF	TGTGCCAGCAGTTTTTGGACAGGGGGCCCCAAAAACATTCAGTACTTC
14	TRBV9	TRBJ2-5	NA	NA	CASSAGPGVETQYF	TGTGCCAGCAGCGCGGGACCGGGGGTCGAGACCCAGTACTTC
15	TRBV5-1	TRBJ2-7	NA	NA	CASSLAGVNAYEQYF	TGCGCCAGCAGCTTGGCAGGGGTTAATGCGTACGAGCAGTACTTC
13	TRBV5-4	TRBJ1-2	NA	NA	CASSLGRDYGYTF	TGTGCCAGCAGCTTGGGCAGGGACTATGGCTACACCTTC
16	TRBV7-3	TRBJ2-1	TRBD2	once	CASSLTPGLGSNEQFF	TGTGCCAGCAGCCTAACCCCGGGACTAGGCAGTAATGAGCAGTTCTTC
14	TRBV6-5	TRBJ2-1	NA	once	CASRGIAPPNEQFF	TGTGCCAGCCGGGGAATAGCGCCTCCCAATGAGCAGTTCTTC
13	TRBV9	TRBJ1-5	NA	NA	CASSVNGNQPQHF	TGTGCCAGCAGCGTAAACGGGAATCAGCCCCAGCATTTT
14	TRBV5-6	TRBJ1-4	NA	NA	CASSTTVNYEKLFF	TGTGCCAGCAGCACGACAGTGAACTATGAAAAACTGTTTTTT
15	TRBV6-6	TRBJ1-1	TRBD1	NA	CASRLGQGTYTEAFF	TGTGCCAGCAGACTGGGACAGGGGACCTACACTGAAGCTTTCTTT
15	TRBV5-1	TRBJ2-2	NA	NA	CASSLGPERTGELFF	TGCGCCAGCAGCTTGGGTCCAGAACGAACCGGGGAGCTGTTTTTT
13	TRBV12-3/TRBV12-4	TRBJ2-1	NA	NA	CASIPAGIYEQFF	TGTGCCAGCATCCCGGCAGGGATCTATGAGCAGTTCTTC
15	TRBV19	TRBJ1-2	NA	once	CASTSRGVRIYGYTF	TGTGCCAGTACCTCCCGAGGAGTCCGTATCTATGGCTACACCTTC
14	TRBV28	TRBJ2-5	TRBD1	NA	CASSFRTGSETQYF	TGTGCCAGCAGTTTCCGGACAGGGAGCGAGACCCAGTACTTC
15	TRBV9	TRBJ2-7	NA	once	CASSVGGQGFYEQYF	TGTGCCAGCAGCGTAGGGGGACAAGGATTTTACGAGCAGTACTTC
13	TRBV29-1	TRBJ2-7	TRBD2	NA	CSVVISGSYEQYF	TGCAGCGTTGTGATTAGCGGGAGTTACGAGCAGTACTTC
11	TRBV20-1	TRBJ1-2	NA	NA	CSAKQGHGYTF	TGCAGTGCTAAACAGGGTCATGGCTACACCTTC
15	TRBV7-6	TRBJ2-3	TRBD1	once	CASSPTGGRTDTQYF	TGTGCCAGCAGCCCCACAGGGGGCCGCACAGATACGCAGTATTTT
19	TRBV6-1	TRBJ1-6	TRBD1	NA	CASSEAPGTGVKNNSPLHF	TGTGCCAGCAGTGAAGCGCCCGGGACAGGCGTTAAAAATAATTCACCCCTCCACTTT
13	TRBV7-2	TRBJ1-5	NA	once	CASSLGSLEPQHF	TGTGCCAGCAGCTTAGGAAGCTTGGAGCCCCAGCATTTT
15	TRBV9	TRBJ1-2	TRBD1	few	CASSVRDRPLNGYTF	TGTGCCAGCAGCGTCAGGGACAGGCCCTTGAACGGCTACACCTTC
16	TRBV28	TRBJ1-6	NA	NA	CASRLGAGTPNSPLHF	TGTGCCAGCAGATTGGGGGCCGGGACACCAAATTCACCCCTCCACTTT
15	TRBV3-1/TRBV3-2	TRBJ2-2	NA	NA	CASSPRDFFTGELFF	TGTGCCAGCAGCCCCAGGGACTTCTTCACCGGGGAGCTGTTTTTT
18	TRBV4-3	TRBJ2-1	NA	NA	CASSQDLYLGVSQNEQFF	TGCGCCAGCAGCCAAGACCTCTACCTCGGGGTCTCGCAAAATGAGCAGTTCTTC
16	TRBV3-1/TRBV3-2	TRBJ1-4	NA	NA	CASSQRTGYDSEKLFF	TGTGCCAGCAGCCAACGAACAGGGTACGATAGTGAAAAACTGTTTTTT
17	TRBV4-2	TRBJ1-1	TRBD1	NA	CASSQGTGGARNTEAFF	TGTGCCAGCAGCCAAGGGACAGGGGGCGCGAGGAACACTGAAGCTTTCTTT
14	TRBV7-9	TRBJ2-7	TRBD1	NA	CASSRDRANYEQYF	TGTGCCAGCAGCCGGGACAGGGCGAACTACGAGCAGTACTTC
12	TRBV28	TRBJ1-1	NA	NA	CASTRMDTEAFF	TGTGCCAGTACCAGGATGGACACTGAAGCTTTCTTT
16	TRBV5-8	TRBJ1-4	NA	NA	CASSPRRGGSSEKLFF	TGTGCCAGCAGCCCACGGAGGGGAGGGTCCTCTGAAAAACTGTTTTTT
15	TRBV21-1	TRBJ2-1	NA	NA	CASSMGGLGLNEQFF	TGTGCCAGCAGCATGGGGGGGCTAGGTTTAAATGAGCAGTTCTTC
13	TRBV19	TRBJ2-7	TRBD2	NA	CASSQLAGYEQYF	TGTGCCAGTAGTCAACTAGCGGGCTACGAGCAGTACTTC